The TCR beta chain under discussion was sequenced for a study of beta chain features in type 1 diabetes. This clone occurred a few times. Its antigen is as yet unknown. Whole-study results and caveats: The question left open here concerned HLA type influencing TCRB rearrangement.

The entirety of the isolated RNA underwent reverse transcription, so expressed TCRB transcripts were sequenced. Profiling relied on immunoSEQ multiplex PCR, and the TCRdb table lists in-frame clones only, not all of them. The sample holds hundreds of thousands of clones, about a sixth seen once. The germline CDR1 and CDR2 sequences are MNHNY and SVGAGI (reference sequence). There are 15 residues in the CDR3. The V and J ends lost 3 bases and 1 base respectively, with 10 bases between them. This rearrangement joins TRBV6-6 to TRBJ1-5; weak D call: TRBD1 (5 bases). The sequence was collected from a man younger than 30 in good health. The sample consisted of naive CD4+ T cells from blood. CDR3 residues: CASSYGGTSNQPQHF. CDR3 nucleotide sequence: TGTGCCAGCAGTTATGGGGGGACCAGCAATCAGCCCCAGCATTTT.